Included here is one T cell receptor beta chain sequence, with context. Its specificity is unknown. In the PCR, 60 Vbeta and 13 Jbeta primers were used. In the authors' methods: As a later analysis found, there were roughly 80 million unique TCR beta chains, of which roughly 11 million were shared. TCRdb keeps only in-frame clones here, not all; method: immunoSEQ multiplex PCR. That table supplies the V and J calls and clone size; D and trimming were determined from the DNA. The data contain about 160,000 clones, about 81% of them seen just once; the ten biggest clones take up less than 1%. This entry is derived from a study of cytomegalovirus exposure and HLA in healthy donors. Background on the study: Falling in the Caucasian-associated ancestry cluster were 80% to 90% of approximately 410 genotyped donors. General study results and limits: The study designated fewer than 200 TCR beta chains cytomegalovirus-associated.

The CDR3 is made up of 15 amino acids. Trimming removed 2 bases from V and 0 bases from J, with 11 bases in between. Germline V gives CDR1 GTSNPN, CDR2 SVGIG (reference sequence). The sequencing sample was made of PBMCs. The V gene is TRBV30, the J gene TRBJ1-3; possible D gene TRBD1, 6 bases. This TCR derives from a girl aged 2 to 9 in good health and CMV-seropositive. DNA for the CDR3: TGTGCCTGGAGTCCACTCAGGGGCTCTGGAAACACCATATATTTT. Protein sequence: CAWSPLRGSGNTIYF.